This passage covers 16 T cell receptor beta chains from one sample sequenced in a study of cytomegalovirus exposure and HLA in healthy donors. The PCR had 60 Vbeta and 13 Jbeta primers. Repertoires were generated with immunoSEQ multiplex PCR, while TCRdb's copy carries only in-frame clones and drops some. The sample includes tens of thousands of clones, 70% to 80% of them seen just once. Source material: PBMCs. All receptors derive from a man aged 30-40 years in good health and CMV-seronegative.

The gene calls are TRBV2 and TRBJ2-2; D perhaps matches TRBD1 (5 bases). The CDR3 has 15 amino acids. V was cut by 4 bases and J by 7 bases, with 16 bases left in between. The germline V gene has CDR1 SNHLY and CDR2 FYNNEI. The CDR3 DNA reads TGTGCCAGCAGTGGGCATAGCCAGGGCTACGGGGAGCTGTTTTTT. Amino acid sequence: CASSGHSQGYGELFF.

The chain links TRBV7-8 to TRBJ1-3; TRBD1 is a possible D gene (6 bases). Trimming took 5 bases from V and 4 from J, leaving 12 bases between them. From germline, CDR1 is SGHVS and CDR2 FQNEAQ. The CDR3 is 14 amino acids. CDR3 in DNA: TGTGCCAGCAGCCTACAGGGCGTCGGAAACACCATATATTTT. Its protein product is CASSLQGVGNTIYF. The whole variable domain, remainder taken from reference TRBV7-8 and TRBJ1-3, is GAGVSQSPRYKVAKRGQDVALRCDPISGHVSLFWYQQALGQGPEFLTYFQNEAQLDKSGLPSDRFFAERPEGSVSTLKIQRTQQEDSAVYLCASSLQGVGNTIYFGEGSWLTVV.

The CDR3 DNA reads TGTGCCAGCAGCACCCCACCCCGGACAGGGAATCGCAATCAGCCCCAGCATTTT. Encoded protein: CASSTPPRTGNRNQPQHF. The chain links TRBV21-1 to TRBJ1-5; the table calls TRBD1, which could not be checked here. TRBV21-1 is marked as a pseudogene. CDR3 length: 18 residues.

This clone is a singleton in its sample. The rearrangement links TRBV7-2 to TRBJ2-7; D is unresolved. This CDR3 contains 15 residues. Germline loops: CDR1 SGHTA, CDR2 FQGNSA. Trimming removed 3 bases from V and 3 bases from J, with 15 bases in between. Here the CDR3 DNA reads TGTGCCAGCAGCTTTTTCGGGTATTCCCGCTACGAGCAGTACTTC. Amino acid sequence: CASSFFGYSRYEQYF.

The genes are TRBV19 and TRBJ2-7, with 8 bases fitting TRBD2. V lost 9 bases, J lost 3 bases, and 7 bases stayed unmatched. The CDR3 covers 13 residues. CDR1 is LNHDA and CDR2 is SQIVND in the germline V gene (reference sequence). CDR3 amino acids: CASSGLAFYEQYF. CDR3 in DNA: TGTGCCAGCTCTGGACTAGCCTTCTACGAGCAGTACTTC.

This sequence joins TRBV12-5 and TRBJ2-3; D possibly corresponds to TRBD1 (5 bases). V dropped 7 bases and J dropped 0 bases, with 14 bases sitting between them. The germline V gene encodes CDR1 LGHNT and CDR2 FRNRAP. The CDR3 extends over 15 amino acids. CDR3 loop: CASAGPGHSTDTQYF. CDR3 nucleotide sequence: TGTGCTAGTGCAGGGCCCGGACACAGCACAGATACGCAGTATTTT.

V usage is TRBV5-1 and J usage is TRBJ2-7, with 7 bases identical to TRBD2. Germline V gene sequence: CDR1 SGHRS, CDR2 YFSETQ. The CDR3 has 16 amino acids. The V gene end was trimmed by 4 bases and the J gene end by 4 bases; junction bases not matched to a gene: 14. CDR3 loop: CASSPAGKTSVYEQYF. CDR3 coding DNA: TGCGCCAGCAGCCCCGCGGGTAAAACTAGCGTTTACGAGCAGTACTTC.

The rearrangement links TRBV7-3 to TRBJ1-2, with D possibly TRBD1 on 5 matching bases. CDR1 SGHTA and CDR2 FQGTGA come from the germline V gene. V was shortened by 5 bases and J by 6 bases, with 16 bases between the two germline ends. The CDR3 consists of 14 residues. CDR3 sequence: CASSPGGGMDGYTF. CDR3 bases: TGTGCCAGCAGCCCCGGTGGGGGGATGGATGGCTACACCTTC. Full variable domain (remainder filled in from reference TRBV7-3 and TRBJ1-2): GAGVSQTPSNKVTEKGKYVELRCDPISGHTALYWYRQSLGQGPEFLIYFQGTGAADDSGLPNDRFFAVRPEGSVSTLKIQRTERGDSAVYLCASSPGGGMDGYTFGSGTRLTVV.

This CDR3 is CASSVGGASTDTQYF. The CDR3 DNA follows: TGTGCCAGCAGTGTCGGTGGGGCGAGCACAGATACGCAGTATTTT. The chain joins TRBV6-1 to TRBJ2-3, with D maybe TRBD1 (5 bases). Looked up from germline, CDR1 is MNHNS and CDR2 is SASEGT. V shed 4 bases and J shed 0 bases, with 11 bases lying between them. The CDR3 is 15 residues long.

This chain joins TRBV6-6 and TRBJ1-3; D remains unclear. The germline CDR1 and CDR2 sequences are MNHNY and SVGAGI (reference sequence). V lost 4 bases and J lost 6, with 16 bases in between. This CDR3 contains 15 residues. CDR3 nucleotide sequence: TGTGCCAGCAGTTCAAACCGGGGTCTAGTAAACACCATATATTTT. Its translation: CASSSNRGLVNTIYF.

The gene calls are TRBV5-1 and TRBJ1-1; D not certain. V lost 2 bases and J 5 bases, leaving 16 bases between the germline ends. The CDR3 is 15 residues long. Germline CDR1 reads SGHRS; CDR2 reads YFSETQ. CDR3 amino acids: CASSFRGSGETEAFF. In DNA, the CDR3 is TGCGCCAGCAGCTTCCGAGGGTCTGGGGAGACTGAAGCTTTCTTT.

This chain connects TRBV9 to TRBJ1-2, with D tentatively TRBD1 (6 bases). The CDR3 contains 14 residues. V was pared by 2 bases and J by 8 bases, with 16 bases between. The V gene's germline CDR1 is SGDLS and CDR2 YYNGEE. CDR3 sequence reads: CASSVWEQGGGYTF. CDR3 DNA: TGTGCCAGCAGCGTGTGGGAACAGGGTGGGGGCTACACCTTC.

This clone showed up just once. This chain connects TRBV2 to TRBJ1-1; D is possibly TRBD1 (5 bases). Per the germline V gene, CDR1 is SNHLY and CDR2 is FYNNEI. The CDR3 length is 12 residues. Between the trimmed V and J ends, which lost 4 bases and 4 bases, there was a span of 7 bases. CDR3 residues: CASSGDFTEAFF. CDR3 nucleotide sequence: TGTGCCAGCAGTGGGGACTTCACTGAAGCTTTCTTT.

CDR3 in amino acids: CASSETDRNYGYTF. The DNA for the CDR3 is TGTGCCAGCAGTGAGACGGACAGAAACTATGGCTACACCTTC. V and J are TRBV6-1 and TRBJ1-2; TRBD1 might be the D (6 bases). The V end was cut by 3 bases, the J end by 2 bases, with 10 bases between. Germline CDR1 reads MNHNS; CDR2 reads SASEGT. The CDR3 extends over 14 amino acids.

The CDR3 sequence: CASLHLQGLNTEAFF. The CDR3 bases are TGTGCCAGCCTACATTTGCAGGGGCTTAACACTGAAGCTTTCTTT. V is TRBV25-1 and J is TRBJ1-1, with D perhaps matching TRBD1 (6 bases). The CDR3 sequence is 15 residues long. Germline CDR1 and CDR2: MGHDK and SYGVNS. Trimming cost V 8 bases and J 2 bases, with 18 bases left between them.

CDR3 nucleotides: TGTGCCAGCTCAGCTCACCACGGACGGACAGGCGGGAATTCACCCCTCCACTTT. Translating gives CASSAHHGRTGGNSPLHF. The chain links TRBV18 to TRBJ1-6; 7 bases agree with TRBD1. This CDR3 has 18 residues. Germline V gives CDR1 KGHSH, CDR2 LQKENI. With 5 bases clipped from V and 7 bases from J, the junction kept 17 bases outside the gene matches.